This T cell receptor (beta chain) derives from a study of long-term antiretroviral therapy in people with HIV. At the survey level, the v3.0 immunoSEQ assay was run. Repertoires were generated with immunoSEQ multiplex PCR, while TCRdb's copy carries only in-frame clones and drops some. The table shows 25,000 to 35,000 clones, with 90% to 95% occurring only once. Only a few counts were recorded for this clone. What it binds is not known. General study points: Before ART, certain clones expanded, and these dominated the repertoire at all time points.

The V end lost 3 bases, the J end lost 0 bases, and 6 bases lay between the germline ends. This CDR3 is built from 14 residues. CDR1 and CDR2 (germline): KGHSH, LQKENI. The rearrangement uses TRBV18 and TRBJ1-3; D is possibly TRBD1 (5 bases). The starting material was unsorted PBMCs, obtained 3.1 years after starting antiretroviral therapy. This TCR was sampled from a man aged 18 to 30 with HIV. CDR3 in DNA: TGTGCCAGCTCACCGGGGACCTCTGGAAACACCATATATTTT. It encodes CASSPGTSGNTIYF. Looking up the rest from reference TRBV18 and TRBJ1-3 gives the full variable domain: NAGVMQNPRHLVRRRGQEARLRCSPMKGHSHVYWYRQLPEEGLKFMVYLQKENIIDESGMPKERFSAEFPKEGPSILRIQQVVRGDSAAYFCASSPGTSGNTIYFGEGSWLTVV.